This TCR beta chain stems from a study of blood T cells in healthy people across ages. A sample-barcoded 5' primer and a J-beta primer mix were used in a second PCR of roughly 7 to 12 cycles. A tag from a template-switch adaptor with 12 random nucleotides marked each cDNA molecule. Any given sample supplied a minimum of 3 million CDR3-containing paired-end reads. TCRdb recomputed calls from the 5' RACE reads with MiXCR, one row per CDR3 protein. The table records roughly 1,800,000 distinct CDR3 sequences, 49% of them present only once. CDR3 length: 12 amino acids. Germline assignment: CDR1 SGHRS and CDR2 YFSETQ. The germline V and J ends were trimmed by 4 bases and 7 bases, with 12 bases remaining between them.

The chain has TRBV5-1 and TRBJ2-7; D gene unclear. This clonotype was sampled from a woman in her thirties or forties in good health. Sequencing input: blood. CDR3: CASSLINNEQYF. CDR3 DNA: TGCGCCAGCAGCCTGATTAACAATGAGCAGTACTTC.